The clone carrying this T cell receptor (beta chain) was seen just once. Repertoires were generated with immunoSEQ multiplex PCR, while TCRdb's copy carries only in-frame clones and drops some. The top ten hold under 2% of the sample, which has millions of clones, 90% to 95% seen once. This entry comes from a study of shared clonotypes between healthy human individuals. Only CD45RO-negative cells positively selected for CCR7 counted as naive CD8 cells, so terminally differentiated effector memory CD45RA+ cells were excluded. V lost 1 base and J 8 bases, leaving 9 bases between the germline ends. Germline CDR1 is SNHLY and CDR2 is FYNNEI. The CDR3 consists of 13 residues.

The chain combines TRBV2 with TRBJ2-1; possible D gene TRBD1, 6 bases. The sample comprised naive CD8+ T cells from PBMCs. The source is a man aged 18 to 30 in good health. Some clones in this sample may be carry-over from other donors' samples. CDR3 bases: TGTGCCAGCAGTGAAGTAGGGACATATGAGCAGTTCTTC. Its translation is CASSEVGTYEQFF.